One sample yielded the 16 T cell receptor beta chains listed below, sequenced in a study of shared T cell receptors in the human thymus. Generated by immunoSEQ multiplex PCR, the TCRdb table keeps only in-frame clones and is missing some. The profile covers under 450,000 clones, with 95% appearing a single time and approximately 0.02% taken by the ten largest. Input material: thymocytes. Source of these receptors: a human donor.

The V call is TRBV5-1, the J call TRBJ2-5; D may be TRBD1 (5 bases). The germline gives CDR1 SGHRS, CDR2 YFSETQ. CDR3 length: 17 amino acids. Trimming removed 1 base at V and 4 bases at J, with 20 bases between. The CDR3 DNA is TGCGCCAGCAGCTTGCAATCTTTGGCAGGGTTGATAGAGACCCAGTACTTC. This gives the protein CASSLQSLAGLIETQYF. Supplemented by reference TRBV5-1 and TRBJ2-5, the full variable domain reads KAGVTQTPRYLIKTRGQQVTLSCSPISGHRSVSWYQQTPGQGLQFLFEYFSETQRNKGNFPGRFSGRQFSNSRSEMNVSTLELGDSALYLCASSLQSLAGLIETQYFGPGTRLLVL.

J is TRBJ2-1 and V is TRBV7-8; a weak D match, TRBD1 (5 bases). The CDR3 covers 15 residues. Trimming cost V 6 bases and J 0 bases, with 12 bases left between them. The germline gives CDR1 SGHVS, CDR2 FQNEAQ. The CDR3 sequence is CASRPSQGSYNEQFF. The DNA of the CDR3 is TGTGCCAGCAGACCGTCGCAGGGCTCCTACAATGAGCAGTTCTTC.

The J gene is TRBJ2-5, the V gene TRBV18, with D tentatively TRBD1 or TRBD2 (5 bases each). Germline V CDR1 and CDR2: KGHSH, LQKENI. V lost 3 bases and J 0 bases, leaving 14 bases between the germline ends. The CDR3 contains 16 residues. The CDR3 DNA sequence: TGTGCCAGCTCACCGCAGGGACCTCAGTACCAAGAGACCCAGTACTTC. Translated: CASSPQGPQYQETQYF. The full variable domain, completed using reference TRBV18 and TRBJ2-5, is NAGVMQNPRHLVRRRGQEARLRCSPMKGHSHVYWYRQLPEEGLKFMVYLQKENIIDESGMPKERFSAEFPKEGPSILRIQQVVRGDSAAYFCASSPQGPQYQETQYFGPGTRLLVL.

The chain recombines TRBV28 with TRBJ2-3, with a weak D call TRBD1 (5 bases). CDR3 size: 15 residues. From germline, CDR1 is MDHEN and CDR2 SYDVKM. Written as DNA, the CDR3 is TGTGGATCTAGTTTCGGCAGGGCGAGGACAGATACGCAGTATTTT. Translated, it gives CGSSFGRARTDTQYF.

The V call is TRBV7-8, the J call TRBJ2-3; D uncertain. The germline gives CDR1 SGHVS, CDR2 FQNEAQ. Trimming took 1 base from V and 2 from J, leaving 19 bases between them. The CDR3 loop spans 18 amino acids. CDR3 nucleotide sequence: TGTGCCAGCAGCTTAGTTGAGAGACTCCGAAAATTCACAGATACGCAGTATTTT. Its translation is CASSLVERLRKFTDTQYF.

The CDR3 bases are TGCGCCAGCAGCCACCCAGGACTAGCGGGGAAGACCGGGGAGCTGTTTTTT. It is translated as CASSHPGLAGKTGELFF. The rearrangement links TRBV4-1 to TRBJ2-2; 12 nucleotides agree with TRBD2. Germline loops: CDR1 MGHRA, CDR2 YSYEKL. The CDR3 contains 17 residues. Germline trimming cut 3 bases from V and 5 bases from J; bases unmatched to any gene: 7.

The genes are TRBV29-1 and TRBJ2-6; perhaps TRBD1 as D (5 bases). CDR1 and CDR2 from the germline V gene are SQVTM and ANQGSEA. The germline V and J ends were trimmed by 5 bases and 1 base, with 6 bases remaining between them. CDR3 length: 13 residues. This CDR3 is CSVSGSGANVLTF. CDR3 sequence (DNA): TGCAGCGTTTCAGGGTCTGGGGCCAACGTCCTGACTTTC. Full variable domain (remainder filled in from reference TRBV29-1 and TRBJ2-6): SAVISQKPSRDICQRGTSLTIQCQVDSQVTMMFWYRQQPGQSLTLIATANQGSEATYESGFVIDKFPISRPNLTFSTLTVSNMSPEDSSIYLCSVSGSGANVLTFGAGSRLTVL.

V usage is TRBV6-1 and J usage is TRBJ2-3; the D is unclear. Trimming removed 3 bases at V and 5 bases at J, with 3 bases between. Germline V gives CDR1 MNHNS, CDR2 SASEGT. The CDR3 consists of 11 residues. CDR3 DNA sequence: TGTGCCAGCAGTGAGCAAGATACGCAGTATTTT. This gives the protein CASSEQDTQYF.

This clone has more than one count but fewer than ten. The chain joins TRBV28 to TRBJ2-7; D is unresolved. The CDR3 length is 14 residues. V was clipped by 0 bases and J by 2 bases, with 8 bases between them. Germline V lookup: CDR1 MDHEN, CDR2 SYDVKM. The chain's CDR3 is CASSLCSRTYEQYF. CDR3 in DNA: TGTGCCAGCAGTTTATGCAGTCGGACCTACGAGCAGTACTTC.

The CDR3 region has the DNA TGTGCCTGGAGGACGATAAACAGGGGGCTAGAAGCTTACACCTTC. Residues: CAWRTINRGLEAYTF. The chain has TRBV30 and TRBJ1-2, with TRBD1 matching over 9 bases. Unmatched junction bases numbered 16, after V lost 3 bases and J lost 11 bases. The length of the CDR3 is 15 residues. Germline assignment: CDR1 GTSNPN and CDR2 SVGIG (reference sequence). Based on the CDR3 plus reference TRBV30 and TRBJ1-2, the full variable domain is SQTIHQWPATLVQPVGSPLSLECTVEGTSNPNLYWYRQAAGRGLQLLFYSVGIGQISSEVPQNLSASRPQDRQFILSSKKLLLSDSGFYLCAWRTINRGLEAYTFGSGTRLTVV.

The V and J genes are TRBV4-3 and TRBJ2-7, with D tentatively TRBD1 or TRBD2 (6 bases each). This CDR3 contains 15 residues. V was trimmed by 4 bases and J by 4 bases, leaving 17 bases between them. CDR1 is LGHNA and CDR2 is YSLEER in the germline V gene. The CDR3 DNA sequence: TGCGCCAGCAGCCTTATAGCGGAGGGGGGTTACGAGCAGTACTTC. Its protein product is CASSLIAEGGYEQYF.

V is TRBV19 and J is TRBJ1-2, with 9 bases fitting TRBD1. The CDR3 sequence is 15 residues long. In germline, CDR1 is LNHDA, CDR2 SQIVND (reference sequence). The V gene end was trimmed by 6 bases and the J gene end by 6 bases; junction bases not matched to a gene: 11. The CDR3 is CASSANSDRGHGYTF. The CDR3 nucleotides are TGTGCCAGTAGCGCCAATTCGGACAGGGGCCATGGCTACACCTTC.

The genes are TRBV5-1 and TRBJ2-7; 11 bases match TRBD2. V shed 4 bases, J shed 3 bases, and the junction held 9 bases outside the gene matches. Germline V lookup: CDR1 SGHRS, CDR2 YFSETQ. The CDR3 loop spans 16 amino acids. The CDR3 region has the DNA TGCGCCAGCAGCCCCGGGACTAGCGGTCGTCTCTACGAGCAGTACTTC. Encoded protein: CASSPGTSGRLYEQYF.

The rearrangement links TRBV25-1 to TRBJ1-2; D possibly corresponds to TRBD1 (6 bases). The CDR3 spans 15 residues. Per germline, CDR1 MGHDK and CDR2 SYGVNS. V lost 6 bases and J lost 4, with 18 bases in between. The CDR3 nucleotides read TGTGCCAGCAGGCCCCGGGGGGCGTACCCCTATGGCTACACCTTC. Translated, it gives CASRPRGAYPYGYTF.

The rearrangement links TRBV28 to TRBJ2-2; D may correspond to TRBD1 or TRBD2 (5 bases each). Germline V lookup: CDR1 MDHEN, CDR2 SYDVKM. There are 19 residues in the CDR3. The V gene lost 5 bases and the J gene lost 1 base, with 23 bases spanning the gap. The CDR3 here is CASSAPPGTHIGNTGELFF. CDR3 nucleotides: TGTGCCAGCAGTGCACCCCCCGGGACGCATATTGGGAACACCGGGGAGCTGTTTTTT. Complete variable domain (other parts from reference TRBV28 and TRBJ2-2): DVKVTQSSRYLVKRTGEKVFLECVQDMDHENMFWYRQDPGLGLRLIYFSYDVKMKEKGDIPEGYSVSREKKERFSLILESASTNQTSMYLCASSAPPGTHIGNTGELFFGEGSRLTVL.

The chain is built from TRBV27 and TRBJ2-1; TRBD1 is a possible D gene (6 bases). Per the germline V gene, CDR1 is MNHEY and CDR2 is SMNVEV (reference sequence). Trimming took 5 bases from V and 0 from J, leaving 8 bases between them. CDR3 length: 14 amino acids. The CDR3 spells CASSTGSSYNEQFF. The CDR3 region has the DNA TGTGCCAGCAGTACAGGGAGCTCCTACAATGAGCAGTTCTTC.